The 5 T cell receptor beta chains reported below all come from one sample, sequenced in a study of PD-1 blockade in classical Hodgkin lymphoma. The protocol was immunoSEQ multiplex PCR, while the TCRdb copy is restricted to in-frame clones and leaves out a portion. The sample contains approximately 89,000 clones, 75% to 85% of which appear only once. Time point given: cycle 4 day 1 (C4D1), after 5 to 7 weeks of nivolumab. Relapse after autologous stem cell transplantation occurred in every patient, and brentuximab vedotin exposure varied. This material consisted of peripheral blood mononuclear cells (PBMCs), taken before the fourth cycle of nivolumab. The receptors originated from a human donor with classical Hodgkin lymphoma.

V gene TRBV6-5 combines with J gene TRBJ1-2; 12 bases are shared with TRBD1. The CDR3 has 15 amino acids. V lost 6 bases and J lost 8; bases outside the gene matches: 10. The germline gives CDR1 MNHEY, CDR2 SVGAGI. In DNA form, the CDR3 reads TGTGCCAGCAGGAGTACGGGACAGGGGGCTCTGGGCTACACCTTC. It is translated as CASRSTGQGALGYTF.

The chain couples TRBV29-1 to TRBJ1-1, with 7 positions matching TRBD1. The CDR3 has 13 residues. The V gene's germline CDR1 is SQVTM and CDR2 ANQGSEA. Trimming removed 2 bases from V and 6 bases from J; junction bases left unmatched: 6. The CDR3 DNA follows: TGCAGCGTTGAAAGCGACAGGGCCTCTGAAGCTTTCTTT. Amino acids: CSVESDRASEAFF.

The V call is TRBV6-5, the J call TRBJ1-6, with D possibly being TRBD1 (5 bases). V was shortened by 1 base and J by 8 bases, with 12 bases between the two germline ends. CDR3 length: 15 amino acids. CDR1 is MNHEY, CDR2 SVGAGI, per germline. This CDR3 reads CASSYLGMGDSPLHF. CDR3 bases: TGTGCCAGCAGTTACTTGGGGATGGGGGATTCACCCCTCCACTTT.

This clone was detected only a few times. J is TRBJ1-3 and V is TRBV7-2, with D hard to call. V was shortened by 5 bases and J by 8 bases, with 10 bases between the two germline ends. This CDR3 has 12 residues. The germline gives CDR1 SGHTA, CDR2 FQGNSA. CDR3 DNA: TGTGCCAGCAGCCCTGTAAGGGACACCATATATTTT. Its protein is CASSPVRDTIYF.

The chain uses TRBV5-1 and TRBJ2-7; 8 bases align to TRBD1. J was trimmed by 2 bases and V by 4 bases; bases with no gene match: 2. Germline CDR1 and CDR2: SGHRS and YFSETQ. The CDR3 contains 13 residues. The CDR3 bases are TGCGCCAGCAGCCCGGACAGGGCCTACGAGCAGTACTTC. Its protein product is CASSPDRAYEQYF.